This passage covers 27 T cell receptor beta chains from one sample sequenced in a study of human T cells and chemical hapten exposure. Via MiXCR, TCRdb re-called the RACE reads, giving one row per CDR3 protein. This sample has about 130,000 distinct CDR3 sequences, with roughly 9.5% found just once. Time point meaning: healthy volunteer bleed at 2 weeks. Unseparated into fractions, whole blood served as the source from which total RNA was extracted. Sample: whole blood. These receptors came from a male donor in good health. Some clones in this sample may be carry-over from other donors' samples.

This clonotype was counted ten times or more. The chain combines TRBV11-2 with TRBJ2-1, with D possibly being TRBD1 or TRBD2 (6 bases each). The CDR3 has 15 residues. V was clipped by 7 bases and J by 2 bases, with 15 bases between them. The germline V gene has CDR1 SGHAT and CDR2 FQNNGV. CDR3 nucleotides: TGTGCCAGCACCCAACCGGGGGCTCCCTACAATGAGCAGTTCTTC. Amino acid sequence: CASTQPGAPYNEQFF.

The chain has TRBV2 and TRBJ2-2, with TRBD2 identical over 11 bases. This CDR3 contains 18 residues. Looked up from germline, CDR1 is SNHLY and CDR2 is FYNNEI. J lost 4 bases, V lost 1 base, and 8 bases had no gene match. CDR3 amino acids: CASSEGLAGPASTGELFF. CDR3 bases: TGTGCCAGCAGTGAAGGACTAGCGGGACCCGCGAGCACCGGGGAGCTGTTTTTT.

This clonotype has only a few counts. V is TRBV7-9 and J is TRBJ1-1; TRBD1 matches at 10 bases. Germline CDR1 is SEHNR and CDR2 is FQNEAQ (reference sequence). The CDR3 length is 15 residues. V lost 4 bases to trimming and J lost 1 base; unmatched junction nucleotides: 3. Written as DNA, the CDR3 is TGTGCCAGCAGCTCCTGGGACAGGGGGAACACTGAAGCTTTCTTT. Amino acid sequence: CASSSWDRGNTEAFF.

The chain employs TRBV11-1 and TRBJ2-7, with no clear D. V dropped 4 bases and J dropped 2 bases, with 9 bases sitting between them. Germline CDR1 reads SGHAT; CDR2 reads FQDESV (reference sequence). This CDR3 region has 13 residues. Here the CDR3 reads CASSSDWTYEQYF. The DNA of the CDR3 is TGTGCCAGCAGCTCTGACTGGACCTACGAGCAGTACTTC. The full variable domain, its missing parts supplied by reference TRBV11-1 and TRBJ2-7, is EAEVAQSPRYKITEKSQAVAFWCDPISGHATLYWYRQILGQGPELLVQFQDESVVDDSQLPKDRFSAERLKGVDSTLKIQPAELGDSAMYLCASSSDWTYEQYFGPGTRLTVT.

This clonotype was picked up a small number of times. The gene calls are TRBV19 and TRBJ2-2, with 7 bases fitting TRBD2. Germline loops: CDR1 LNHDA, CDR2 SQIVND (reference sequence). The CDR3 consists of 17 residues. Trimming cost V 5 bases and J 5 bases; bases outside gene matches: 14. This chain's CDR3 is CASSSIARGSSTGELFF. CDR3 in DNA: TGTGCCAGTAGTTCAATCGCTCGCGGGAGTTCGACCGGGGAGCTGTTTTTT. Complete variable domain (other parts from reference TRBV19 and TRBJ2-2): DGGITQSPKYLFRKEGQNVTLSCEQNLNHDAMYWYRQDPGQGLRLIYYSQIVNDFQKGDIAEGYSVSREKKESFPLTVTSAQKNPTAFYLCASSSIARGSSTGELFFGEGSRLTVL.

This clonotype showed up just a few times. V is TRBV19 and J is TRBJ2-1, with D hard to call. CDR3 size: 15 residues. Germline loops: CDR1 LNHDA, CDR2 SQIVND (reference sequence). V lost 3 bases and J 2 bases, leaving 11 bases between the germline ends. DNA of the CDR3: TGTGCCAGTAGTATGGATGGAGTACCCTACAATGAGCAGTTCTTC. Its protein product is CASSMDGVPYNEQFF.

This clonotype was recorded a few times. The genes are TRBV7-8 and TRBJ2-6, with 11 positions matching TRBD1. The CDR3 loop spans 19 amino acids. The germline V gene encodes CDR1 SGHVS and CDR2 FQNEAQ. V was pared by 3 bases and J by 2 bases, with 9 bases of the junction left unmatched. As DNA, the CDR3 is TGTGCCAGCAGCTTGGTCCCCCCGGGACAGGGGGCTGGGGCCAACGTCCTGACTTTC. This translates into CASSLVPPGQGAGANVLTF. Supplemented by reference TRBV7-8 and TRBJ2-6, the full variable domain reads GAGVSQSPRYKVAKRGQDVALRCDPISGHVSLFWYQQALGQGPEFLTYFQNEAQLDKSGLPSDRFFAERPEGSVSTLKIQRTQQEDSAVYLCASSLVPPGQGAGANVLTFGAGSRLTVL.

This clonotype has a count of ten or more. The chain links TRBV6-5 to TRBJ1-1; 7 bases fit TRBD1. Looked up from germline, CDR1 is MNHEY and CDR2 is SVGAGI. This CDR3 region has 16 residues. J lost 7 bases, V lost 7 bases, and 18 bases had no gene match. The CDR3 DNA reads as TGTGCCAGCACCGTAGAGGGAACAAGGGGGCGAGGTGAAGCTTTCTTT. As protein: CASTVEGTRGRGEAFF.

Many counts were recorded for this clonotype. J is TRBJ2-1 and V is TRBV27; 10 bases are shared with TRBD2. The CDR3 is made up of 18 amino acids. The V gene's germline CDR1 is MNHEY and CDR2 SMNVEV (reference sequence). J lost 0 bases, V lost 7 bases, and 12 bases had no gene match. CDR3 DNA sequence: TGTGCCAGCATCCTAGCCGGGACTAGCGTAAGCTCCTACAATGAGCAGTTCTTC. Its translation: CASILAGTSVSSYNEQFF.

At least ten counts were recorded for this clonotype. The V and J genes are TRBV15 and TRBJ2-1; D call uncertain. Germline CDR1 reads LNHNV; CDR2 reads YYDKDF (reference sequence). Trimming took 0 bases from V and 0 from J, leaving 6 bases between them. The CDR3 sequence is 15 residues long. The CDR3 reads CATSRDTYSYNEQFF. The CDR3 nucleotides read TGTGCCACCAGCAGAGACACGTACTCCTACAATGAGCAGTTCTTC. The variable domain in full, completed from reference TRBV15 and TRBJ2-1, reads DAMVIQNPRYQVTQFGKPVTLSCSQTLNHNVMYWYQQKSSQAPKLLFHYYDKDFNNEADTPDNFQSRRPNTSFCFLDIRSPGLGDTAMYLCATSRDTYSYNEQFFGPGTRLTVL.

This clonotype was counted between two and nine times. The CDR3 is CASSEATDTQYF. CDR3 bases: TGCGCCAGCAGTGAAGCGACAGATACGCAGTATTTT. This chain connects TRBV10-1 to TRBJ2-3; D is unclear. The CDR3 extends over 12 amino acids. The V end lost 3 bases, the J end lost 3 bases, and 4 bases lay between the germline ends. CDR1 is WNHNN, CDR2 SYGVQD, per germline (reference sequence).

V is TRBV5-1 and J is TRBJ2-7; 11 nucleotides line up with TRBD2. Germline-derived CDR1 and CDR2 are SGHRS and YFSETQ. J was trimmed by 5 bases and V by 5 bases; bases with no gene match: 6. The CDR3 is 14 amino acids. The DNA of the CDR3 is TGCGCCAGCAGAATAGCGGGAGGGCCCCACGAGCAGTACTTC. Its translation: CASRIAGGPHEQYF.

The J gene is TRBJ1-4, the V gene TRBV25-1; the D is unclear. The length of the CDR3 is 13 residues. Per the germline V gene, CDR1 is MGHDK and CDR2 is SYGVNS. Trimming pared 7 bases from V and 0 bases from J, leaving 6 bases between. CDR3: CASTTATNEKLFF. CDR3 bases: TGTGCCAGCACAACGGCAACTAATGAAAAACTGTTTTTT.

V gene TRBV6-5 combines with J gene TRBJ1-1, with D perhaps matching TRBD1 (6 bases). Between the trimmed V and J ends, which lost 7 bases and 3 bases, there was a span of 15 bases. CDR3 length: 14 residues. Germline values: CDR1 MNHEY, CDR2 SVGAGI. The CDR3 sequence: CASTKLGGDTEAFF. The CDR3 DNA is TGTGCCAGCACTAAACTGGGGGGCGACACTGAAGCTTTCTTT.

The table lists this clonotype with many counts. The chain has TRBV29-1 and TRBJ2-7; 7 bases agree with TRBD2. The CDR3 consists of 15 residues. CDR1 is SQVTM and CDR2 is ANQGSEA in the germline V gene. V shed 5 bases and J 1 base; nucleotides not matched to a gene: 11. The CDR3 spells CSVRILAEMSYEQYF. CDR3 in DNA: TGCAGCGTTCGCATTCTAGCGGAGATGTCCTACGAGCAGTACTTC.

The rearrangement links TRBV3-1 to TRBJ2-2; 7 bases agree with TRBD2. The V segment lost 4 bases and the J segment 5 bases; nucleotides outside the gene matches: 7. Looked up from germline, CDR1 is LGHDT and CDR2 is YNNKEL (reference sequence). This CDR3 region has 15 residues. The CDR3 here is CASSPQRDLTGELFF. CDR3 in DNA: TGTGCCAGCAGCCCCCAGCGGGATTTAACCGGGGAGCTGTTTTTT. Full variable domain (remainder filled in from reference TRBV3-1 and TRBJ2-2): DTAVSQTPKYLVTQMGNDKSIKCEQNLGHDTMYWYKQDSKKFLKIMFSYNNKELIINETVPNRFSPKSPDKAHLNLHINSLELGDSAVYFCASSPQRDLTGELFFGEGSRLTVL.

V and J are TRBV11-2 and TRBJ2-5; D assignment may be TRBD1 or TRBD2 (5 bases each). Deletions cut 5 bases from V and 4 bases from J, with 14 bases between. This CDR3 region has 14 residues. The germline CDR1 and CDR2 sequences are SGHAT and FQNNGV. The CDR3 loop reads CASSPTRGVETQYF. The CDR3 DNA reads TGTGCCAGCAGCCCGACAAGAGGGGTAGAGACCCAGTACTTC.

In its sample, this clonotype was seen many times. The rearrangement links TRBV18 to TRBJ1-2; 7 bases map to TRBD1. Germline values: CDR1 KGHSH, CDR2 LQKENI. The CDR3 has 13 amino acids. After removal of 3 bases from V and 3 bases from J, the junction contained 1 base not matched to a gene. The CDR3 region is CASSPDRDYGYTF. In nucleotides, the CDR3 is TGTGCCAGCTCACCCGACAGGGACTATGGCTACACCTTC.

The sample holds many counts of this clonotype. This sequence joins TRBV21-1 and TRBJ2-3. TRBV21-1 is classified as a pseudogene. This CDR3 has 15 residues. In DNA form, the CDR3 reads TGTGCCAGCAGCAAACCACTCATCTGGGCAGATACGCAGTATTTT. Amino acid sequence: CASSKPLIWADTQYF.

J is TRBJ1-3 and V is TRBV9, with a weak D call TRBD1 (5 bases). This CDR3 spans 16 amino acids. The germline gives CDR1 SGDLS, CDR2 YYNGEE. V lost 4 bases and J lost 2, with 16 bases in between. CDR3 DNA sequence: TGTGCCAGCAGCTCCCAGGGAATTCAGACTGGAAACACCATATATTTT. Its translation: CASSSQGIQTGNTIYF. Together with reference TRBV9 and TRBJ1-3, the CDR3 gives the full variable domain: DSGVTQTPKHLITATGQRVTLRCSPRSGDLSVYWYQQSLDQGLQFLIQYYNGEERAKGNILERFSAQQFPDLHSELNLSSLELGDSALYFCASSSQGIQTGNTIYFGEGSWLTVV.

The V and J genes are TRBV12-3 or TRBV12-4 and TRBJ1-1, with a possible D match to TRBD1 (6 bases). The length of the CDR3 is 15 residues. Trimming took off 1 base at V and 5 bases at J, with 14 bases between the two ends. The CDR3 nucleotides read TGTGCCAGCAGTTTAGTTCGTGGGGGCAGGACTGAAGCTTTCTTT. Translated, it gives CASSLVRGGRTEAFF.

This clonotype has ten or more counts. The rearrangement uses TRBV4-1 and TRBJ1-6; D remains ambiguous. This CDR3 region has 12 residues. Germline values: CDR1 MGHRA, CDR2 YSYEKL. V gave up 0 bases and J gave up 12 bases, with 6 bases separating them. This chain's CDR3 is CASSQDMLPLHF. The CDR3 DNA reads TGCGCCAGCAGCCAAGATATGTTACCCCTCCACTTT.

This sequence joins TRBV5-4 and TRBJ1-4; 9 nucleotides line up with TRBD1. Looked up from germline, CDR1 is SGHNT and CDR2 is YYREEE (reference sequence). Germline trimming cut 4 bases from V and 8 bases from J; bases unmatched to any gene: 9. The CDR3 runs to 15 residues. CDR3: CASSGRTGEHEKLFF. The CDR3 region has the DNA TGTGCCAGCAGCGGAAGGACAGGGGAACACGAAAAACTGTTTTTT.

Remarks on this clonotype: A read error is possible here, since a much larger clone lies one base away. CDR3 in amino acids: CASRAERGTYEQYF. In nucleotides, the CDR3 is TGCGCCAGCAGGGCCGAGCGGGGGACCTACGAGCAGTACTTC. V and J are TRBV5-1 and TRBJ2-7; 8 bases match TRBD2. Germline CDR1 SGHRS, CDR2 YFSETQ. The CDR3 totals 14 residues. J was trimmed by 2 bases and V by 5 bases; bases with no gene match: 6.

This clonotype was seen repeatedly, ten times or more. This chain uses TRBV20-1 with TRBJ1-3; D uncertain. V gave up 0 bases and J gave up 0 bases, with 12 bases separating them. The CDR3 runs to 16 residues. Germline V gene data show CDR1 as DFQATT and CDR2 as SNEGSKA (reference sequence). As DNA, the CDR3 is TGCAGTGCTAGAGATCTCGGCGGTTCCTCTGGAAACACCATATATTTT. This sequence encodes CSARDLGGSSGNTIYF.

This clonotype was counted between two and nine times. The rearrangement joins TRBV29-1 to TRBJ2-7; perhaps TRBD1 as D (6 bases). Trimming shortened V by 4 bases and J by 3 bases, and 16 bases separated the two germline ends. Germline CDR1 SQVTM, CDR2 ANQGSEA. CDR3 length equals 14 residues. CDR3 amino acids: CSVGKGGTRYEQYF. Here the CDR3 DNA reads TGCAGCGTTGGGAAAGGGGGAACCCGCTACGAGCAGTACTTC.

There are a few counts of this clonotype. The rearrangement joins TRBV6-4 to TRBJ2-2; D possibly uses TRBD1 or TRBD2 (5 bases each). The CDR3 is 14 residues long. V lost 7 bases to trimming and J lost 5 bases, with 14 bases between them. Looked up from germline, CDR1 is MRHNA and CDR2 is SNTAGT. In DNA form, the CDR3 reads TGTGCCAGCACCGACAGCCCGGGAACCGGGGAGCTGTTTTTT. The encoded protein is CASTDSPGTGELFF.